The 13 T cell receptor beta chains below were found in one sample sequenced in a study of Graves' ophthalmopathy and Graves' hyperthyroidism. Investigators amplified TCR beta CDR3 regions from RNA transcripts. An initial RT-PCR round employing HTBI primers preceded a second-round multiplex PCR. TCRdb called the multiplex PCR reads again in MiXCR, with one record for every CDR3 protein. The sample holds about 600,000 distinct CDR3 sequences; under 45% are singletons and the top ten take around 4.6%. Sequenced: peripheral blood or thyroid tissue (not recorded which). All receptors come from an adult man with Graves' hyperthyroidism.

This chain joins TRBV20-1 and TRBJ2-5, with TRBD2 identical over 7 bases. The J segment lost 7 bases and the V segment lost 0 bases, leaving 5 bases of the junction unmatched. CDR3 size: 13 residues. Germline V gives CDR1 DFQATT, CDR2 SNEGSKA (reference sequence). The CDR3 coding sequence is TGCAGTGCTAGAGATTCAGGGAGGGTGACCCAGTACTTC. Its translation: CSARDSGRVTQYF.

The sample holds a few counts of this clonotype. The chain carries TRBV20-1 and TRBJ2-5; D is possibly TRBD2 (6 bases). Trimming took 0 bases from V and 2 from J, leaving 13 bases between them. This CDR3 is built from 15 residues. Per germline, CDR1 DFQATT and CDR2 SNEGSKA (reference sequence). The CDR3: CSAREGIAEQETQYF. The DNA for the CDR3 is TGCAGTGCTAGAGAGGGAATAGCGGAGCAAGAGACCCAGTACTTC.

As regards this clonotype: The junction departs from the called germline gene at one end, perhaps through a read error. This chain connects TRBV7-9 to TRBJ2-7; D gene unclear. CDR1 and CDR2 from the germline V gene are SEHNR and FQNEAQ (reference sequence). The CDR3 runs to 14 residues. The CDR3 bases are TGTGCCAGCAGCTTAGGGAATCCTGGTTTGGGCAAGGTCTTC. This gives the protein CASSLGNPGLGKVF.

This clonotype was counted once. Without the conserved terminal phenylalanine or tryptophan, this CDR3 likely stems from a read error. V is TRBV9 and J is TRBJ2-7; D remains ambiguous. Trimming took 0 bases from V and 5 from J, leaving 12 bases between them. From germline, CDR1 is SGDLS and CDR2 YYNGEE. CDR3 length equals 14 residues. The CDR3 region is CASSVEPGGDEQYS. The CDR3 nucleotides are TGTGCCAGCAGCGTAGAGCCAGGTGGCGACGAGCAGTACTCC.

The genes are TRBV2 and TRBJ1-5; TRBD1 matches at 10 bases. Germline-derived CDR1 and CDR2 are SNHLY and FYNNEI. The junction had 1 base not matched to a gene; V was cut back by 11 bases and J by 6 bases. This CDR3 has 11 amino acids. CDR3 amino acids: CAGQGVQPQHF. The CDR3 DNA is TGTGCCGGACAGGGGGTTCAGCCCCAGCATTTT.

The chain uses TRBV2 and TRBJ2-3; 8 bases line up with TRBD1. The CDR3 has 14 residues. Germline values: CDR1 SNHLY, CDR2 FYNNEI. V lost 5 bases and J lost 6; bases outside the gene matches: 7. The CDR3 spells CASSLGQGYDTQYF. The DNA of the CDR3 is TGTGCCAGCAGTTTAGGACAGGGTTACGATACGCAGTATTTT. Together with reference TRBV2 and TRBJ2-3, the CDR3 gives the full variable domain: EPEVTQTPSHQVTQMGQEVILRCVPISNHLYFYWYRQILGQKVEFLVSFYNNEISEKSEIFDDQFSVERPDGSNFTLKIRSTKLEDSAMYFCASSLGQGYDTQYFGPGTRLTVL.

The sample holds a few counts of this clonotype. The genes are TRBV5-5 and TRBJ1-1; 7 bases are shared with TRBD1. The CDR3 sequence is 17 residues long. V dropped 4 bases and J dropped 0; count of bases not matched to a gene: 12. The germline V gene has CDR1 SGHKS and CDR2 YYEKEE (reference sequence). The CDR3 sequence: CASSTYHLQGLNTEAFF. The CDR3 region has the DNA TGTGCCAGCAGCACATACCACTTACAGGGGTTGAACACTGAAGCTTTCTTT.

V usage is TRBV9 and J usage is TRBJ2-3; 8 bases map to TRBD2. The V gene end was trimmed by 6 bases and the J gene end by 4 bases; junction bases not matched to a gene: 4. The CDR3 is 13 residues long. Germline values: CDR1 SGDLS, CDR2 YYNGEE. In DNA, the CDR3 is TGTGCCAGCAACAAGCGGGAGTCAGATACGCAGTATTTT. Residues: CASNKRESDTQYF.

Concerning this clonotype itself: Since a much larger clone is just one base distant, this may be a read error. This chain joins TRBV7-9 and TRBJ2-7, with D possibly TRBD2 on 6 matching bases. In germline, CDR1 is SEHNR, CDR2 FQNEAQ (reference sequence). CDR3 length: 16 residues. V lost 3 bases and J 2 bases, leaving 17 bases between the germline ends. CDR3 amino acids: CASSFSGGGSTYEQYF. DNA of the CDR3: TGTGCCAGCAGCTTTTCTGGCGGAGGGAGCACCTACGAGCAGTACTTC.

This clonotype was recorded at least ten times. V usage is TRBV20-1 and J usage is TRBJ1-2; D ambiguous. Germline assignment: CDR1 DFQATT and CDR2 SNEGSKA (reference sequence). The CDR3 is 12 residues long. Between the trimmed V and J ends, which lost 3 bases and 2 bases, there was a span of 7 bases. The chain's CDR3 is CSARSVNYGYTF. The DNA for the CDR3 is TGCAGTGCTAGGTCTGTCAACTATGGCTACACCTTC.

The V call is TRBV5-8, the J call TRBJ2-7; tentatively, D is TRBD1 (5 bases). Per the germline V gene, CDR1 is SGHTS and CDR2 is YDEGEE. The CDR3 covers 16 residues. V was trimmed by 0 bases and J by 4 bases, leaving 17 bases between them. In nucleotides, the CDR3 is TGTGCCAGCAGCTTGGGATCTCCCTCATCAGGGTACGAGCAGTACTTC. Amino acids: CASSLGSPSSGYEQYF.

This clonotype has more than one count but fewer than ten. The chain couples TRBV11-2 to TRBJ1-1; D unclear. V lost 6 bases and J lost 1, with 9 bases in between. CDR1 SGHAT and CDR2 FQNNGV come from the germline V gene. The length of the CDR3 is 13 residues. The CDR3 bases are TGTGCCAGCAGGTCTTGGGAGAACACTGAAGCTTTCTTT. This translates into CASRSWENTEAFF.

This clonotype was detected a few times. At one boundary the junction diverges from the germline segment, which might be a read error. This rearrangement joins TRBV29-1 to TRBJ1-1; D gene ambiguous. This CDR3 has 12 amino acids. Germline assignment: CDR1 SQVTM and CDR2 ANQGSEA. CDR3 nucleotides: TGTGCCTGGAAACAGACCAACACTGAAGCTTTCTTT. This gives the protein CAWKQTNTEAFF.